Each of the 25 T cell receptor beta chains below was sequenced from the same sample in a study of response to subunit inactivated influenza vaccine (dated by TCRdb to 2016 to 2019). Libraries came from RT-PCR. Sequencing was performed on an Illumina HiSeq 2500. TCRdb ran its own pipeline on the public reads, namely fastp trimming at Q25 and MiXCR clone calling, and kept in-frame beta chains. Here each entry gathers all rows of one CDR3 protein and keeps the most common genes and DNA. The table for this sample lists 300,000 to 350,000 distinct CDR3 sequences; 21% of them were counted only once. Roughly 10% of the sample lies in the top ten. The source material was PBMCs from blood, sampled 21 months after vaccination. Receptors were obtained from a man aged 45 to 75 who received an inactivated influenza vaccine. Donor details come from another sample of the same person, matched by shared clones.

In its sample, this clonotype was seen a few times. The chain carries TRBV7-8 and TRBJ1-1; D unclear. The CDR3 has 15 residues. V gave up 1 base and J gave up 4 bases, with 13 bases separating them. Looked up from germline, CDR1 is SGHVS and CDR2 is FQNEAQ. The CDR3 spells CASSLVPGRGTEAFF. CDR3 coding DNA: TGTGCCAGCAGCTTAGTTCCGGGCCGTGGCACTGAAGCTTTCTTT.

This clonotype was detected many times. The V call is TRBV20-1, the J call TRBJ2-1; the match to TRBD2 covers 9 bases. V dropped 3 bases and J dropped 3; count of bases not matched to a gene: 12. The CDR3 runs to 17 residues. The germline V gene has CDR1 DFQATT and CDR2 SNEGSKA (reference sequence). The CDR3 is CSASDFGPSGIYNEQFF. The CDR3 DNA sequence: TGCAGTGCTAGTGATTTTGGCCCTAGCGGGATCTACAATGAGCAGTTCTTC.

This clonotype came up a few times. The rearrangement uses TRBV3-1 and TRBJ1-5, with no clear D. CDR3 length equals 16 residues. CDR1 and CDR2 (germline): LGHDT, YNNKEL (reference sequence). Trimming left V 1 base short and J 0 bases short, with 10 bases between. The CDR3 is CASSQGRTYSNQPQHF. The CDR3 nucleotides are TGTGCCAGCAGCCAAGGGCGTACTTATAGCAATCAGCCCCAGCATTTT.

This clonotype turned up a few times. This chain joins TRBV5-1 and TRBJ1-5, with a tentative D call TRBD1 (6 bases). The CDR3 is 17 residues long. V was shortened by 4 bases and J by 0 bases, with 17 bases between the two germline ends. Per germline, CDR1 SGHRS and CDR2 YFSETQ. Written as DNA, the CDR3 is TGCGCCAGCAGCCCTGATGGGGGGCCTTATAGCAATCAGCCCCAGCATTTT. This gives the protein CASSPDGGPYSNQPQHF. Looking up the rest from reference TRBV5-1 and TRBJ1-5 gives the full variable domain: KAGVTQTPRYLIKTRGQQVTLSCSPISGHRSVSWYQQTPGQGLQFLFEYFSETQRNKGNFPGRFSGRQFSNSRSEMNVSTLELGDSALYLCASSPDGGPYSNQPQHFGDGTRLSIL.

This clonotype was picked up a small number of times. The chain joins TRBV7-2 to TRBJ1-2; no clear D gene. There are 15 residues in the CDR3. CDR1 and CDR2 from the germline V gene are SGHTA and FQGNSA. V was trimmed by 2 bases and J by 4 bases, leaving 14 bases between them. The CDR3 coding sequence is TGTGCCAGCAGCTTAAATTCCGCCAACTCCTATGGCTACACCTTC. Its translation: CASSLNSANSYGYTF. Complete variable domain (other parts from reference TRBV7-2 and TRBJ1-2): GAGVSQSPSNKVTEKGKDVELRCDPISGHTALYWYRQSLGQGLEFLIYFQGNSAPDKSGLPSDRFSAERTGGSVSTLTIQRTQQEDSAVYLCASSLNSANSYGYTFGSGTRLTVV.

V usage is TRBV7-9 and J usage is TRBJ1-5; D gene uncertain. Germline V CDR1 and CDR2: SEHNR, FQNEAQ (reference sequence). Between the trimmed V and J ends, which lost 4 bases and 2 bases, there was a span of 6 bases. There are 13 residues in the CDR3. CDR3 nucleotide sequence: TGTGCCAGCAGCTCGTATGGCAATCAGCCCCAGCATTTT. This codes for CASSSYGNQPQHF.

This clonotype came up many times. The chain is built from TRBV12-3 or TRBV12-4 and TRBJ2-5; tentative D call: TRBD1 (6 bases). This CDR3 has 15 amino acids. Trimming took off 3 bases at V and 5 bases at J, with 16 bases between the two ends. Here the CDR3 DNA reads TGTGCCAGCAGTTTTGCGGTGGGCCAGGGGGAGACCCAGTACTTC. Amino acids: CASSFAVGQGETQYF.

The CDR3 DNA reads TGTGCCAGCAGGTCAGGGGGCCAAGAGACCCAGTACTTC. Its translation is CASRSGGQETQYF. The V and J genes are TRBV7-9 and TRBJ2-5; 7 bases fit TRBD1. Germline loops: CDR1 SEHNR, CDR2 FQNEAQ (reference sequence). The length of the CDR3 is 13 residues. J lost 1 base, V lost 6 bases, and 2 bases had no gene match.

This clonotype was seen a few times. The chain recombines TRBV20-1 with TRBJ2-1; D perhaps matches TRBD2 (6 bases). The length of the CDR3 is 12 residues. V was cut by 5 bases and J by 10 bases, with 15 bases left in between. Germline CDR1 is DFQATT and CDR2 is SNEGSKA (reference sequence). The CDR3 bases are TGCAGTGCTGCGCCTACTAGCCGGGAGCAGTTCTTC. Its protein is CSAAPTSREQFF.

CDR3 region: CASSTRDRPNTGELFF. The CDR3 coding sequence is TGTGCCAGTAGTACGCGGGACAGGCCGAACACCGGGGAGCTGTTTTTT. This chain uses TRBV19 with TRBJ2-2; 8 nucleotides align to TRBD1. This CDR3 contains 16 residues. Germline CDR1 LNHDA, CDR2 SQIVND (reference sequence). The trim removed 4 bases at V and 0 bases at J, leaving 4 bases unmatched.

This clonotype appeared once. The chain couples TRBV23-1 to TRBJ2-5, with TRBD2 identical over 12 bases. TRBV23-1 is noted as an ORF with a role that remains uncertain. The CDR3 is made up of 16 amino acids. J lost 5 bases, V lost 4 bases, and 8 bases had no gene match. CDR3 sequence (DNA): TGCGCCAGCAGTCGAACACTAGCGGGGGGTGGGGAGACCCAGTACTTC. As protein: CASSRTLAGGGETQYF.

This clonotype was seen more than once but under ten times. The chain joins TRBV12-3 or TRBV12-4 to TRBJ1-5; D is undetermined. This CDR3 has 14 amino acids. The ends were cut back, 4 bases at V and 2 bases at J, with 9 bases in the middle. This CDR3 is CASSYRSGNQPQHF. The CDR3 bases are TGTGCCAGCAGTTATCGCTCCGGCAATCAGCCCCAGCATTTT.

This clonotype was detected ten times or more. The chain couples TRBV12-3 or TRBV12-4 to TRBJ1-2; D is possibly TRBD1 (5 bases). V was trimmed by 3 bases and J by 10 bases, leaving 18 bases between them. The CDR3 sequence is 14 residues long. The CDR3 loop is CASSFTRQGNDYTF. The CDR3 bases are TGTGCCAGCAGTTTTACCCGGCAGGGTAATGACTACACCTTC.

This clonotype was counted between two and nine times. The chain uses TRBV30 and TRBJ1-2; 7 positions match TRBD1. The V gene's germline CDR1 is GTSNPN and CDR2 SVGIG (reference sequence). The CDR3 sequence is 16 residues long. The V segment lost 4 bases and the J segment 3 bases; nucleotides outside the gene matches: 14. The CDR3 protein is CAWTRVGQQGHYGYTF. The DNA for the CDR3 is TGTGCCTGGACAAGAGTCGGTCAACAGGGGCACTATGGCTACACCTTC.

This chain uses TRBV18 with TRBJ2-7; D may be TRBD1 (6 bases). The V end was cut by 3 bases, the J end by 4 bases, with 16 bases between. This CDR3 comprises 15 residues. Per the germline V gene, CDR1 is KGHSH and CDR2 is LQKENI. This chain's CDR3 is CASSPGPGDVYEQYF. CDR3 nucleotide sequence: TGTGCCAGCTCACCCGGGCCAGGGGACGTGTACGAGCAGTACTTC.

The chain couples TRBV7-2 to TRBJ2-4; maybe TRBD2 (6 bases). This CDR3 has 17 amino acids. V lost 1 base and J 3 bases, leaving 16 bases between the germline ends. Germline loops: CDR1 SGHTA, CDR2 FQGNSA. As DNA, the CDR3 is TGTGCCAGCAGCTTAGGGCTTGGACGGAGGGGCAAAAACATTCAGTACTTC. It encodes CASSLGLGRRGKNIQYF.

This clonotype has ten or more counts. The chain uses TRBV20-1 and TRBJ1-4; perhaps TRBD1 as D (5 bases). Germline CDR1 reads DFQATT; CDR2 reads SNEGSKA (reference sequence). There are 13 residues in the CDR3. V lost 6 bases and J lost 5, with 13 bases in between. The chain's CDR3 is CSAFGGVNEKLFF. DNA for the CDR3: TGCAGTGCCTTCGGGGGGGTAAATGAAAAACTGTTTTTT.

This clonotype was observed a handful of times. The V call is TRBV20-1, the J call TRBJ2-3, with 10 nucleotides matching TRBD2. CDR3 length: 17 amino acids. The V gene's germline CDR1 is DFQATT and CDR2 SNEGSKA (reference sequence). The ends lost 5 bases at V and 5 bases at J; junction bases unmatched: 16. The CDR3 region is CSAEPGAGGNFRDTQYF. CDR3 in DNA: TGCAGTGCTGAGCCAGGAGCGGGAGGGAATTTTAGAGATACGCAGTATTTT.

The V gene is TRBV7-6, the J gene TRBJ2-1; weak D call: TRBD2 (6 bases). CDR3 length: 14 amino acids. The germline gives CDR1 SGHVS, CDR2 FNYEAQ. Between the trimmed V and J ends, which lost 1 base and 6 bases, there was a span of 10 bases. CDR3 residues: CASSLGAGPNEQFF. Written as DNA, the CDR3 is TGTGCCAGCAGCTTAGGGGCGGGGCCCAATGAGCAGTTCTTC.

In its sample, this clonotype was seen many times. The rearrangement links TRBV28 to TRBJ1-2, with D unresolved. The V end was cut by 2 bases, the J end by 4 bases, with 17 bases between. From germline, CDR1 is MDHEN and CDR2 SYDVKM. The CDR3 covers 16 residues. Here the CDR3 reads CASSLPVDGPSYGYTF. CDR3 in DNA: TGTGCCAGCAGTTTACCCGTTGACGGCCCCTCCTATGGCTACACCTTC.

CDR3 in amino acids: CASSPRDSYYGYTF. CDR3 nucleotides: TGTGCCAGCAGCCCCAGGGACAGCTATTATGGCTACACCTTC. This sequence joins TRBV7-9 and TRBJ1-2; 7 bases agree with TRBD1. The V gene's germline CDR1 is SEHNR and CDR2 FQNEAQ (reference sequence). V shed 5 bases and J 5 bases; nucleotides not matched to a gene: 8. There are 14 residues in the CDR3.

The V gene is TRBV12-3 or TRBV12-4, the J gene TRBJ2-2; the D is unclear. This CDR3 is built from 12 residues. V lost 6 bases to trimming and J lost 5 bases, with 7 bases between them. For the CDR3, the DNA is TGTGCCAGCAGGTCTCTTACCGGGGAGCTGTTTTTT. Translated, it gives CASRSLTGELFF.

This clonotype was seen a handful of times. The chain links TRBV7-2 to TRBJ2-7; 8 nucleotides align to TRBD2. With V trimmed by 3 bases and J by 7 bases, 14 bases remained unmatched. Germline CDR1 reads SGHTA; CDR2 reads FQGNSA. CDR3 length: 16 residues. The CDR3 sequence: CASSFNGGGRGAEQYF. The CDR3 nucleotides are TGTGCCAGCAGCTTTAACGGGGGGGGTCGCGGAGCAGAGCAGTACTTC. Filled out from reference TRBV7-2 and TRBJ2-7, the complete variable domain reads GAGVSQSPSNKVTEKGKDVELRCDPISGHTALYWYRQSLGQGLEFLIYFQGNSAPDKSGLPSDRFSAERTGGSVSTLTIQRTQQEDSAVYLCASSFNGGGRGAEQYFGPGTRLTVT.

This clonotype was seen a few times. DNA for the CDR3: TGCAGCGTTGAAGCTGGGGGAGATACGCAGTATTTT. It specifies CSVEAGGDTQYF. The chain links TRBV29-1 to TRBJ2-3; either TRBD1 or TRBD2 may fit D (5 bases each). This CDR3 is built from 12 residues. Germline V CDR1 and CDR2: SQVTM, ANQGSEA. Deletions cut 1 base from V and 5 bases from J, with 7 bases between.

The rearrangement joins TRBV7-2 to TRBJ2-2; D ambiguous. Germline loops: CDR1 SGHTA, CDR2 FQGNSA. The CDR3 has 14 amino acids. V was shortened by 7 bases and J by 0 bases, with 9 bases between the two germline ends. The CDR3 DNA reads TGTGCCAGCAAAATATACGCGAACACCGGGGAGCTGTTTTTT. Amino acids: CASKIYANTGELFF.